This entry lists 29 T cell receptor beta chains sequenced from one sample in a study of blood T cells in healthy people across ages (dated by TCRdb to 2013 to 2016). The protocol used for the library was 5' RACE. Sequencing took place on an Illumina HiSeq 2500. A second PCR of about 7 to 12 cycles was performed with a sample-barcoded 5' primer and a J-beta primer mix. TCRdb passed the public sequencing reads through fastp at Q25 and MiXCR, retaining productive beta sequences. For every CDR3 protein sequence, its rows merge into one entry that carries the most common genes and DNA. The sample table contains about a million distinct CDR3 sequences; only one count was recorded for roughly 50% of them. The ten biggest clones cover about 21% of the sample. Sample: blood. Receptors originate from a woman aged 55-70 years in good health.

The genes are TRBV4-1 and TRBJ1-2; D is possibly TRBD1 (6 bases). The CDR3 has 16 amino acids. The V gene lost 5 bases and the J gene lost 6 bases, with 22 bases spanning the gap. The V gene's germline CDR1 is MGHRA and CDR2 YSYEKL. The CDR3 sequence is CASSKPTSDRHHGYTF. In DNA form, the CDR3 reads TGCGCCAGCAGCAAACCCACCAGCGACAGGCACCATGGCTACACCTTC.

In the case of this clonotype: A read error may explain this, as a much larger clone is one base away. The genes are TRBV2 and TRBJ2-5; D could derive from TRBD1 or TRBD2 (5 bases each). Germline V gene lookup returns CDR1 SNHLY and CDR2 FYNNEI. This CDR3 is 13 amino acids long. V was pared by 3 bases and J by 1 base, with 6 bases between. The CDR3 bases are TGTGCCAGCAGTGACGGGACCCAAGAGACCCAGTACTTC. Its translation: CASSDGTQETQYF.

For the CDR3, the DNA is TGCGCCAGCAGCTACCGGGGACAGCCAACCTACGAGCAGTACTTC. This codes for CASSYRGQPTYEQYF. V usage is TRBV5-1 and J usage is TRBJ2-5, with 7 bases that match TRBD1. The last part of the DNA fits TRBJ2-7 better; the J call may be wrong. Germline V CDR1 and CDR2: SGHRS, YFSETQ. The CDR3 contains 15 residues.

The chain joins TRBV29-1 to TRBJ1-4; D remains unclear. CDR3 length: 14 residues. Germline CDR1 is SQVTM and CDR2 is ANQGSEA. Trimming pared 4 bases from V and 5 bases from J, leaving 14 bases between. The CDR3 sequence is CSVVLKAVNEKLFF. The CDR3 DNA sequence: TGCAGCGTTGTGCTTAAGGCGGTAAATGAAAAACTGTTTTTT.

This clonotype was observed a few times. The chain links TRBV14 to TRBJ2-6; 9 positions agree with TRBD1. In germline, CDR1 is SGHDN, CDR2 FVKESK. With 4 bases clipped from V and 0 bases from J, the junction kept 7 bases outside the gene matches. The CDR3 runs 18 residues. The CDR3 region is CASSRRDRAASGANVLTF. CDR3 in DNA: TGTGCCAGCAGCCGGCGGGACAGGGCAGCCTCTGGGGCCAACGTCCTGACTTTC.

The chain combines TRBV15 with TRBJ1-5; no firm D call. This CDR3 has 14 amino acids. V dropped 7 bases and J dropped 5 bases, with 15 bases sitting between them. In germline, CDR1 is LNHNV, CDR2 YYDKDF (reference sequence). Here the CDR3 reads CATKRRPVDQPQHF. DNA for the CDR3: TGTGCCACCAAGAGGCGACCTGTCGATCAGCCCCAGCATTTT.

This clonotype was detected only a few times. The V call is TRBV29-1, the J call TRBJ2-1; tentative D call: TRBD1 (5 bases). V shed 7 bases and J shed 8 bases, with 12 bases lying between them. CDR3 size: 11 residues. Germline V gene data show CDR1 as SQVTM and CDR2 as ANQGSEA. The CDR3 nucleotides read TGCAGCGAGCGATGGGGCCATGAGCAGTTCTTC. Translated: CSERWGHEQFF.

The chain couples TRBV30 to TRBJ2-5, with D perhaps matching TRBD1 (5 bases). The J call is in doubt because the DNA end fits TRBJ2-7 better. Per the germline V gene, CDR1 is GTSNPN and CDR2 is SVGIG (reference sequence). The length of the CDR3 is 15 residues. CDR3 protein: CAWSVLGAPTYEQYF. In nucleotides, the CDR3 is TGTGCCTGGAGTGTTTTAGGGGCCCCAACCTACGAGCAGTACTTC.

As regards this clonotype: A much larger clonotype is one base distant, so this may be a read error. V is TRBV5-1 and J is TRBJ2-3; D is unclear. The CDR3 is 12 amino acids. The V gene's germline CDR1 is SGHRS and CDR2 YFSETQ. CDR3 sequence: CASSFVTDTQYF. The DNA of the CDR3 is TGTGCCAGCAGCTTTGTCACAGATACGCAGTATTTT.

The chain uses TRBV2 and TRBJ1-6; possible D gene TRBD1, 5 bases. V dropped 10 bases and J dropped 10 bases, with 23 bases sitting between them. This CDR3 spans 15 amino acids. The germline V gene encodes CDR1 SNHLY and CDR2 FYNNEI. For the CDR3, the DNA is TGTGCCACCTCGTTGGGGCAATATTCAAACTCACCCCTCCACTTT. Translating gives CATSLGQYSNSPLHF.

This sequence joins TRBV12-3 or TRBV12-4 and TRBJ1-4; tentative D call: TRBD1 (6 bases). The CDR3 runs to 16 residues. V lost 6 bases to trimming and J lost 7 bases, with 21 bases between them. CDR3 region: CASRGGSGAQGEKLFF. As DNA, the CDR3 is TGTGCCAGCAGGGGAGGGTCGGGGGCGCAAGGTGAAAAACTGTTTTTT.

In DNA form, the CDR3 reads TGTGCCAGCAGGTCAACCGGGGCCTACTATGGCTACACCTTC. Its translation is CASRSTGAYYGYTF. The rearrangement uses TRBV3-1 and TRBJ1-2, with D maybe TRBD1 (5 bases). Germline CDR1 reads LGHDT; CDR2 reads YNNKEL (reference sequence). The CDR3 is made up of 14 amino acids. V was clipped by 6 bases and J by 3 bases, with 14 bases between them.

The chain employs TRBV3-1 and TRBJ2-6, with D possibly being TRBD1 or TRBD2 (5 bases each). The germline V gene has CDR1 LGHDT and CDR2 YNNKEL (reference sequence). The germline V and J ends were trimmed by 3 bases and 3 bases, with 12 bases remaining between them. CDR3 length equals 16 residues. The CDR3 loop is CASSQPPGLGANVLTF. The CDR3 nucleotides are TGTGCCAGCAGCCAGCCCCCGGGGCTTGGGGCCAACGTCCTGACTTTC.

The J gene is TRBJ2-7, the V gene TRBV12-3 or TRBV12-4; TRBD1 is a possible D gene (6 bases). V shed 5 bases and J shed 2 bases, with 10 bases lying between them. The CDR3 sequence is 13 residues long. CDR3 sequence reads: CASSQQGTYEQYF. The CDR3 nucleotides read TGTGCCAGCAGTCAACAGGGAACCTACGAGCAGTACTTC.

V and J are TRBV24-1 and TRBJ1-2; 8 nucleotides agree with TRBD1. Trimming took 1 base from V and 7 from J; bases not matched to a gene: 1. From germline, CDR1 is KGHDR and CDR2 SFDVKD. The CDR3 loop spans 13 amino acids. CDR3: CATSDFGQGGYTF. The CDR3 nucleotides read TGTGCCACCAGTGATTTCGGACAGGGTGGCTACACCTTC.

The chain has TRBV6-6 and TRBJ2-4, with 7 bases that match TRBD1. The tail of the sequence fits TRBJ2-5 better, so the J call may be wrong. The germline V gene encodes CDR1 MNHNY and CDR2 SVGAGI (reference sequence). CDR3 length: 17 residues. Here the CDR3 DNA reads TGTGCCAGCAGTTACTCACAACCGGGACAGAGGCTTGAGACCCAGTACTTC. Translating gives CASSYSQPGQRLETQYF.

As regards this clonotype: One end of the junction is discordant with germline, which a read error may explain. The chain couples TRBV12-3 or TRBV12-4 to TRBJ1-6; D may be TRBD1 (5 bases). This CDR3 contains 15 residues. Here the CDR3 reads CAGSLDGALNSPLHF. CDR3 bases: TGTGCCGGCAGTTTAGACGGGGCCTTGAATTCACCCCTCCACTTT.

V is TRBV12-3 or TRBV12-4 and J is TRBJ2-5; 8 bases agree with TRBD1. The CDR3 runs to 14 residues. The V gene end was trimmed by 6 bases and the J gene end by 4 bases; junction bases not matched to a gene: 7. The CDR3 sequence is CASSFNDRGETQYF. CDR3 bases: TGTGCCAGCAGCTTTAATGACAGGGGAGAGACCCAGTACTTC.

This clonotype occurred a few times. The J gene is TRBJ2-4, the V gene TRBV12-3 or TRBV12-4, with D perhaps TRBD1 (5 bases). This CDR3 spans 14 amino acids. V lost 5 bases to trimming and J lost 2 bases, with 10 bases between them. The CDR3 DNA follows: TGTGCCAGCAGTCCAGGGTGGTCCAAAAACATTCAGTACTTC. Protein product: CASSPGWSKNIQYF.

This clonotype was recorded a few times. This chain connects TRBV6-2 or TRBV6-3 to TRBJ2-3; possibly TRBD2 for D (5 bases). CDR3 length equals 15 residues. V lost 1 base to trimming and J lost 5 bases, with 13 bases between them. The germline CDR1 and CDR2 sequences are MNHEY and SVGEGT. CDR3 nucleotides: TGTGCCAGCAGTTACTTGGCTAGCCGGGGAGATACGCAGTATTTT. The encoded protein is CASSYLASRGDTQYF.

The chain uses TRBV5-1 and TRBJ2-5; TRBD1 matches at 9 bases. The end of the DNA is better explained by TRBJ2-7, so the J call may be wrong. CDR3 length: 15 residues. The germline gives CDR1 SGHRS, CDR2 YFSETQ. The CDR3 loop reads CASSQLMDRGHEQYF. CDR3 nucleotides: TGCGCCAGCAGCCAATTGATGGACAGGGGCCACGAGCAGTACTTC.

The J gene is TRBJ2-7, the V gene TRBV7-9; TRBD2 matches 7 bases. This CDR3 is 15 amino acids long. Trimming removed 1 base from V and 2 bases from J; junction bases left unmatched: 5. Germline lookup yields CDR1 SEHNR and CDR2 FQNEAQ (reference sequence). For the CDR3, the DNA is TGTGCCAGCAGCTTAGAGGGCGGGAGCCCCTACGAGCAGTACTTC. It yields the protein CASSLEGGSPYEQYF.

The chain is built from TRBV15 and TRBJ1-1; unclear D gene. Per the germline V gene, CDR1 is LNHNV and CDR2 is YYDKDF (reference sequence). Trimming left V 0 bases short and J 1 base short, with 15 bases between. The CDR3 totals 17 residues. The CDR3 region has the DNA TGTGCCACCAGCAGAGATCTATTGGCAGAGAGGAACACTGAAGCTTTCTTT. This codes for CATSRDLLAERNTEAFF.

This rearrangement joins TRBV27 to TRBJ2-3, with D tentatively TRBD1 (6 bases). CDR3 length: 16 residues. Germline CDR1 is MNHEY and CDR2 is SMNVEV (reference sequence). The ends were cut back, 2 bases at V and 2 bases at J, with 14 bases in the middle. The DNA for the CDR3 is TGTGCCAGCAGTTTAATAGGACAGCCACACACAGATACGCAGTATTTT. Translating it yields CASSLIGQPHTDTQYF.

CDR3 bases: TGCAGTGCTAGACCGCGGACAGGGGTTGGTATTCAGCCCCAGCATTTT. Translation gives CSARPRTGVGIQPQHF. The chain joins TRBV20-1 to TRBJ1-5; 9 nucleotides align to TRBD1. Losses at the gene ends were 2 bases for V and 6 bases for J; bases not matched to a gene: 11. The germline V gene has CDR1 DFQATT and CDR2 SNEGSKA (reference sequence). The CDR3 length is 16 residues.

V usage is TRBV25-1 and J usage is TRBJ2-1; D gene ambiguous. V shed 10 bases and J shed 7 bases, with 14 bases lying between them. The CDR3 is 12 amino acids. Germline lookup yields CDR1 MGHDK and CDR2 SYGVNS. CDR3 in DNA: TGTGCCACCGCTAGGCCGACGAATGAGCAGTTCTTC. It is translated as CATARPTNEQFF.

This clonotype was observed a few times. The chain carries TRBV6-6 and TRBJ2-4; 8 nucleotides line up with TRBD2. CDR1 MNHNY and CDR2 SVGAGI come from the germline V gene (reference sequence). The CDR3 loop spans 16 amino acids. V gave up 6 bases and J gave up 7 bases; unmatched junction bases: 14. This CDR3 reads CASSNPAGGTFNIQYF. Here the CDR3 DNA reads TGTGCCAGCAGCAACCCGGCGGGAGGTACTTTTAACATTCAGTACTTC.

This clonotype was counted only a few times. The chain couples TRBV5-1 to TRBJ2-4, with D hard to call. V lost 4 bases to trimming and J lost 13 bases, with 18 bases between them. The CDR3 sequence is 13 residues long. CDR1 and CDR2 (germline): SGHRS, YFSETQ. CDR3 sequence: CASSQPSSEEQYF. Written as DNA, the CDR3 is TGCGCCAGCAGCCAGCCCAGCAGCGAGGAGCAGTACTTC.

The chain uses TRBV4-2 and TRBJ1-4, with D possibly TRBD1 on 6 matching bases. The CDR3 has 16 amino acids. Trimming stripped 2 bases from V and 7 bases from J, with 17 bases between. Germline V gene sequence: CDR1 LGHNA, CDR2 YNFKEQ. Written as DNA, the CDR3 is TGTGCCAGCAGCCAAATCACACAGGGAAGGGGTGAAAAACTGTTTTTT. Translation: CASSQITQGRGEKLFF.